The clone carrying this TCR beta chain is a singleton in its sample. What it binds is not known. Every donor, a Caucasian adult, lived in Nashville, Tennessee. Deletions cut 1 base from V and 7 bases from J, with 11 bases between. The germline V gene has CDR1 SGHTA and CDR2 FQGNSA. The CDR3 runs 13 residues. Measured with immunoSEQ multiplex PCR; TCRdb has only the in-frame clones, and not every one. The sample shows 2 million to 2.5 million clones, almost 96% of them seen only once. The data stem from a study of shared clonotypes between healthy human individuals. Background on the study: Researchers assigned three CD4 naive, three CD4 memory, two CD8 naive and one CD8 memory plate to each donor.

Study results and caveats: Among donors, clonotype sharing was expected to be affected by sequencing depth.

The receptor was derived from a young man in good health. The chain combines TRBV7-2 with TRBJ2-7; D might be TRBD2 (5 bases). The sequenced sample was naive CD4+ T cells sorted from blood. Subset described: CD45RA+ positively selected. Written as DNA, the CDR3 is TGTGCCAGCAGCTTAGTTGAGGGTGGGGAGCAGTACTTC. Protein sequence: CASSLVEGGEQYF.